Listed below are T cell receptor beta chains from one sample, sequenced in a study of blood T cell repertoires in COVID-19. Repertoires were generated with immunoSEQ multiplex PCR, while TCRdb's copy carries only in-frame clones and drops some. This table has 200,000 or so clones, about four fifths appearing once. What was sequenced was peripheral blood. Source of these receptors: a woman older than 75 with COVID-19, enrolled during active disease. CDR3s include the opening cysteine and the closing phenylalanine or tryptophan. The D gene is left open where the match is weak. Size is stated for part of the rows, as once, few or many counts, or as a class when the clone is expanded.

v_gene	abundance	j_gene	d_gene	CDR3aa	CDR3nt
TRBV5-6	-	TRBJ1-1	TRBD1	CASTRSRDRKVGTEAFF	TGTGCCAGCACCCGAAGCCGGGACAGAAAAGTAGGAACTGAAGCTTTCTTT
TRBV4-2	-	TRBJ2-1	TRBD2	CASSQDNLAGPYNEQFF	TGTGCCAGCAGCCAAGATAACCTAGCGGGGCCATACAATGAGCAGTTCTTC
TRBV7-8	-	TRBJ2-2	TRBD2	CASRYSPDPGLAPNTGELFF	TGTGCCAGCAGATACTCACCAGACCCCGGACTAGCCCCAAACACCGGGGAGCTGTTTTTT
TRBV7-9	few	TRBJ2-2	TRBD1	CASSRRGQVTTGELFF	TGTGCCAGCAGTCGCCGGGGACAGGTCACCACCGGGGAGCTGTTTTTT
TRBV28	-	TRBJ1-1	TRBD1	CASSPTGPRAFF	TGTGCCAGCAGCCCGACAGGGCCCAGAGCTTTCTTT
TRBV7-3	-	TRBJ2-6	TRBD1	CASSLQGKTSGANVLTF	TGTGCCAGCAGTTTACAGGGGAAAACCTCTGGGGCCAACGTCCTGACTTTC
TRBV7-9	few	TRBJ2-1	-	CASSPVYYNEQFF	TGTGCCAGCAGCCCTGTTTACTACAATGAGCAGTTCTTC
TRBV7-3	-	TRBJ2-3	-	CASSLRGGDDTQYF	TGTGCCAGCAGCTTAAGGGGGGGCGACGATACGCAGTATTTT
TRBV5-1	-	TRBJ2-5	-	CASSPRPFGGQETQYF	TGCGCCAGCAGCCCCCGACCATTCGGAGGCCAAGAGACCCAGTACTTC
TRBV24-1	-	TRBJ1-1	-	CATRARANTEAFF	TGTGCCACCAGAGCCAGGGCGAACACTGAAGCTTTCTTT
TRBV4-1	few	TRBJ2-2	-	CASSLGANTGELFF	TGCGCCAGCAGCCTAGGGGCGAACACCGGGGAGCTGTTTTTT
TRBV27	-	TRBJ1-5	TRBD1	CASSLPERRGLVSFCNQPQHF	TGTGCCAGCAGTCTCCCAGAGAGGAGGGGGCTGGTTAGTTTTTGTAATCAGCCCCAGCATTTT